Each of the 12 T cell receptor beta chains below was sequenced from the same sample in a study of T-cell reconstitution after alpha-beta-depleted transplantation in children. Researchers prepared the TCRbeta library using unique molecular identifiers, the study reports. TCRdb independently ran MiXCR on the PCR reads; one entry per CDR3 protein. Found here are 490,000 or so distinct CDR3 sequences, roughly a tenth of them singletons; the top ten hold 2% to 2.5%. The input for sequencing was PBMCs, taken before TCRalphabeta/CD19-depleted stem cell transplant. Receptor source: a child aged 2-9 years with inherited bone marrow failure, due to receive a stem cell transplant.

This clonotype was recorded at least ten times. The chain uses TRBV12-3 or TRBV12-4 and TRBJ2-1, with 9 bases identical to TRBD2. V was clipped by 6 bases and J by 6 bases; unmatched bases: 24. This CDR3 region has 20 residues. CDR3 nucleotide sequence: TGTGCCAGCAGGTTGCGCGTGCGATTGTTCGCGGGAGGGACTTCCAATGAGCAGTTCTTC. Amino acid sequence: CASRLRVRLFAGGTSNEQFF.

Many counts were recorded for this clonotype. V is TRBV27 and J is TRBJ2-5; TRBD2 is a possible D gene (6 bases). The CDR3 is made up of 15 amino acids. V gave up 2 bases and J gave up 5 bases, with 15 bases separating them. Germline assignment: CDR1 MNHEY and CDR2 SMNVEV (reference sequence). CDR3 amino acids: CASSLVGGGGETQYF. CDR3 nucleotide sequence: TGTGCCAGCAGTTTAGTCGGGGGAGGAGGGGAGACCCAGTACTTC.

This rearrangement joins TRBV5-6 to TRBJ2-7; no clear D gene. This CDR3 comprises 13 residues. Germline CDR1 SGHDT, CDR2 YYEEEE. The V end lost 0 bases, the J end lost 6 bases, and 10 bases lay between the germline ends. The DNA of the CDR3 is TGTGCCAGCAGCTTGGGGCTCCTCTGCGAGCAGTACTTC. Translating it yields CASSLGLLCEQYF.

A word on this clonotype: Possible read error: a much larger clone is one base away. The chain employs TRBV4-1 and TRBJ2-5, with D tentatively TRBD2 (6 bases). The CDR3 runs 16 residues. Trimming shortened V by 3 bases and J by 2 bases, and 16 bases separated the two germline ends. Looked up from germline, CDR1 is MGHRA and CDR2 is YSYEKL. Written as DNA, the CDR3 is TGCGCCAGCAGCCATGGGGCGGGACTGCTGCAAGAGACCCAGTACTTC. Amino acids: CASSHGAGLLQETQYF.

The table lists this clonotype with many counts. This chain joins TRBV7-9 and TRBJ2-3, with TRBD1 identical over 7 bases. After removal of 5 bases from V and 2 bases from J, the junction contained 10 bases not matched to a gene. Germline assignment: CDR1 SEHNR and CDR2 FQNEAQ (reference sequence). This CDR3 is 16 amino acids long. The CDR3 DNA sequence: TGTGCCAGCAGCCAAGCAGGGGGATACTCCACAGATACGCAGTATTTT. Encoded protein: CASSQAGGYSTDTQYF.

This clonotype appeared many times. The CDR3 region has the DNA TGTGCCAGCAGTGGACCGGGACTGCTGGCTGTGGGAGCTTTCTTT. Translating gives CASSGPGLLAVGAFF. The gene calls are TRBV6-1 and TRBJ1-1, with D possibly matching TRBD1 (5 bases). In germline, CDR1 is MNHNS, CDR2 SASEGT. Trimming took off 4 bases at V and 10 bases at J, with 22 bases between the two ends. The CDR3 totals 15 residues.

This clonotype has a handful of counts. J is TRBJ1-1 and V is TRBV7-2, with a possible D match to TRBD1 (5 bases). Germline assignment: CDR1 SGHTA and CDR2 FQGNSA. The germline V and J ends were trimmed by 3 bases and 1 base, with 15 bases remaining between them. The CDR3 runs 16 residues. The CDR3 loop reads CASSFPGMGRNTEAFF. CDR3 nucleotides: TGTGCCAGCAGCTTCCCCGGTATGGGACGGAACACTGAAGCTTTCTTT.

This clonotype was picked up a small number of times. This sequence joins TRBV6-2 or TRBV6-3 and TRBJ1-1, with D possibly being TRBD1 (5 bases). Trimming left V 5 bases short and J 6 bases short, with 19 bases between. This CDR3 spans 15 amino acids. Germline-derived CDR1 and CDR2 are MNHEY and SVGEGT. CDR3 DNA sequence: TGTGCCAGCAGTCCCGGAGGGGCCGCCTTACCTGAAGCTTTCTTT. This encodes CASSPGGAALPEAFF.

This clonotype was seen many times. This sequence joins TRBV29-1 and TRBJ1-5; the match to TRBD1 covers 7 bases. The CDR3 has 12 amino acids. V was clipped by 6 bases and J by 4 bases; unmatched bases: 3. CDR1 SQVTM and CDR2 ANQGSEA come from the germline V gene. The CDR3 sequence is CSVQTGNQPQHF. DNA for the CDR3: TGCAGCGTACAGACAGGGAATCAGCCCCAGCATTTT.

Comments on this clonotype: This may come from a read error, since a much larger clone is one base off. The conserved final phenylalanine or tryptophan is absent from the CDR3, which likely points to a read error. The rearrangement joins TRBV29-1 to TRBJ2-3; D is unclear. The germline gives CDR1 SQVTM, CDR2 ANQGSEA. This CDR3 comprises 11 residues. Deletions cut 4 bases from V and 4 bases from J, with 6 bases between. The CDR3 loop reads CSVASADTQYS. CDR3 bases: TGCAGCGTTGCATCGGCAGATACGCAGTATTCT.

This clonotype was seen repeatedly, ten times or more. The V and J genes are TRBV12-3 or TRBV12-4 and TRBJ2-7, with 10 bases identical to TRBD1. The CDR3 is made up of 15 amino acids. V trimming: 6 bases; J trimming: 4 bases; junction bases outside the gene matches: 9. Written as DNA, the CDR3 is TGTGCCAGCAGCCACCCGGGACAGGGGACGTACGAGCAGTACTTC. Protein sequence: CASSHPGQGTYEQYF.

This clonotype appeared a few times. The V gene is TRBV20-1, the J gene TRBJ2-3; 12 nucleotides match TRBD2. Germline loops: CDR1 DFQATT, CDR2 SNEGSKA (reference sequence). There are 18 residues in the CDR3. With V trimmed by 8 bases and J by 4 bases, 19 bases remained unmatched. The CDR3 sequence is CSYHLGLAGGPGPDTQYF. The CDR3 DNA reads TGCAGTTACCACCTCGGGCTAGCGGGAGGGCCGGGGCCAGATACGCAGTATTTT.